This T cell receptor (beta chain) is from a study of T cell responses to AZD1222 COVID-19 vaccine. Study-level results: Unmutated variant regions are reportedly the target of nearly half of TCRs that are spike-specific. Most donors were white British, females outnumbered males, and clonal diversity was possibly underestimated. Spike regions recognized by vaccine-associated CD4 TCRs spanned the protein, led by 160-218 and 743-854.

Germline CDR1 SGHDT, CDR2 YYEEEE. CDR3 length equals 12 residues. V lost 4 bases and J lost 8, with 7 bases in between. With regard to this clone: Its antigen is still unknown.

Some clones are missing from TCRdb's copy, which holds only in-frame ones; the method was immunoSEQ multiplex PCR. The sample has around 130,000 clones, 75% to 95% seen once. The receptor was derived from an adult who received the MenACWY meningococcal vaccine as a control. The starting material was peripheral blood, obtained 28 days after the second dose of the MenACWY control vaccine. The chain combines TRBV5-6 with TRBJ1-6; D not resolved. CDR3 sequence: CASSHPDSPLHF. The CDR3 region has the DNA TGTGCCAGCAGCCACCCCGATTCACCCCTCCACTTT.